These T cell receptor beta chains were read from a single sample in a study of response to subunit inactivated influenza vaccine. Each CDR3 protein gets one entry after TCRdb re-called the RT-PCR reads with MiXCR. Of 200,000 to 300,000 distinct CDR3 sequences in the sample, approximately 12% are singletons; the top ten hold about 8%. Here the sequenced sample was non-naive T cells sorted from PBMCs, taken 14 to 15 days before vaccination. Source of these receptors: a man aged 45-65 years who received an inactivated influenza vaccine. The CDR3 runs from the conserved cysteine through the conserved F or W. Each record gives: V gene, clone size, J gene, D gene, CDR3 DNA, CDR3 protein. A D gene is named only where the DNA matches it firmly. Some rows mark clone size as missing; the rest say once, few, many or name a class of expanded clone.

TRBV20-1	few	TRBJ1-6	TRBD1	TGCAGTGCTATCGCAGGGGGCTTGTGGGATTCACCCCTCCACTTT	CSAIAGGLWDSPLHF
TRBV7-9	NA	TRBJ1-1	NA	TGTGCCAGCAGCGGGTTGACAAACACTGAAGCTTTCTTT	CASSGLTNTEAFF
TRBV28	once	TRBJ2-4	TRBD2	TGTGCCAGCAGCCCGACTGGCGGGGGGGTGGGAAACATTCAGTACTTC	CASSPTGGGVGNIQYF
TRBV25-1	NA	TRBJ1-2	NA	TGTGCCAGCAGACAGGGCCCTAACTATGGCTACACCTTC	CASRQGPNYGYTF
TRBV28	few	TRBJ2-3	NA	TGTGCCAGCAGACCCTGGGACCCCACAGATACGCAGTATTTT	CASRPWDPTDTQYF
TRBV5-1	NA	TRBJ2-3	TRBD2	TGCGCCAGCAGGACTAGCGGTTCCGCCACAGATACGCAGTATTTT	CASRTSGSATDTQYF
TRBV7-9	many	TRBJ1-1	NA	TGTGCCAGCAGCTTAACCCGGGGGAGCACTGAAGCTTTCTTT	CASSLTRGSTEAFF
TRBV27	few	TRBJ2-3	TRBD1	TGTGCCAGCAGGCTGAGGGGGCCAGATACGCAGTATTTT	CASRLRGPDTQYF
TRBV21-1	many	TRBJ2-2	NA	TGTGCCAGCGTCACCACAAGGACCAAAAACACCGGGGAGCTGTTTTTT	CASVTTRTKNTGELFF
TRBV4-1	few	TRBJ2-3	NA	TGCGCCAGCAGCCAGGGGGCAGATACGCAGTATTTT	CASSQGADTQYF
TRBV7-2	NA	TRBJ2-7	TRBD2	TGTGCCAGCAGCCTGCGGGGGGGCCGGGGCGAGCAGTACTTC	CASSLRGGRGEQYF
TRBV6-2/TRBV6-3	few	TRBJ2-7	NA	TGTGCCAGCAGTTACTCGATGGGGGGCGCCTACGAGCAGTACTTC	CASSYSMGGAYEQYF
TRBV6-2/TRBV6-3	NA	TRBJ1-2	NA	TGTGCCAGCAGTTACGTGGTTGGGGGCTACACCTTC	CASSYVVGGYTF
TRBV28	NA	TRBJ2-2	TRBD2	TGTGCCAGCAGTTCGGGACTAGCGGTAAATACCGGGGAGCTGTTTTTT	CASSSGLAVNTGELFF
TRBV4-3	few	TRBJ1-4	NA	TGCGCCAGCAGCCAAGATTTCCCCGCTAATGAAAAACTGTTTTTT	CASSQDFPANEKLFF
TRBV5-1	few	TRBJ2-1	TRBD2	TGCGCCAGCAGCCTGGGGCTAGCGGGACCAAATGAGCAGTTCTTC	CASSLGLAGPNEQFF
TRBV12-3/TRBV12-4	NA	TRBJ2-2	NA	TGTGCCAGCAGTCCCCAGGAAAACACCGGGGAGCTGTTTTTT	CASSPQENTGELFF
TRBV4-3	many	TRBJ2-1	TRBD2	TGCGCCAGCAGCCAAGGAGCGGGAGGTGAGGGGAATGAGCAGTTCTTC	CASSQGAGGEGNEQFF
TRBV12-3/TRBV12-4	few	TRBJ1-1	TRBD1	TGTGCCAGCAGCCGATATCGGACAGGCGGGAACACTGAAGCTTTCTTT	CASSRYRTGGNTEAFF
TRBV5-6	few	TRBJ2-2	TRBD1	TGTGCCAGCAGCTCCGTACGCCGGGACAGCACCGGGGAGCTGTTTTTT	CASSSVRRDSTGELFF
TRBV28	NA	TRBJ1-2	NA	TGTGCCAGCAGTGCCCTTGGCAGGGAGGACTATGGCTACACCTTC	CASSALGREDYGYTF
TRBV5-8	few	TRBJ2-7	TRBD1	TGTGCCAGCAGCGGGTGGACAGGGGACGAGCAGTACTTC	CASSGWTGDEQYF
TRBV6-2/TRBV6-3	NA	TRBJ1-3	NA	TGTGCCAGCTTACAGGGATCCGGAAACACCATATATTTT	CASLQGSGNTIYF
TRBV2	NA	TRBJ2-1	TRBD2	TGTGCCAGCAGTTTAGCGGGAGGGGCCTCTTTAATCTACAATGAGCAGTTCTTC	CASSLAGGASLIYNEQFF
TRBV28	NA	TRBJ2-6	NA	TGTGCCAGCAGTTTGTCGGATCTCTCTGGGGCCAACGTCCTGACTTTC	CASSLSDLSGANVLTF
TRBV7-9	few	TRBJ1-2	NA	TGTGCCAGCAGCTTAGATTACGACAGCGGCTACACCTTC	CASSLDYDSGYTF
TRBV28	NA	TRBJ2-5	NA	TGTGCCAGCAGTTCCCTCCTGGGATTAGAGACCCAGTACTTC	CASSSLLGLETQYF
TRBV5-1	NA	TRBJ2-5	TRBD1	TGCGCCAGCAGCTACGGACAGGGAGAGACCCAGTACTTC	CASSYGQGETQYF
TRBV6-5	few	TRBJ2-7	NA	TGTGCCAGCAGTTCCCCGGAGGGAAGGAGATACGAGCAGTACTTC	CASSSPEGRRYEQYF
TRBV4-2	NA	TRBJ1-4	TRBD1	TGTGCCAGCAGCCAAGATTCCGCTACAGGGGGCCTTCTTAATGAAAAACTGTTTTTT	CASSQDSATGGLLNEKLFF
TRBV12-3/TRBV12-4	NA	TRBJ2-1	NA	TGTGCCAGCAGGGACGGGGAGACTACCCCCTACAATGAGCAGTTCTTC	CASRDGETTPYNEQFF
TRBV12-3/TRBV12-4	many	TRBJ1-4	NA	TGTGCCAGCTCGGAGGAGGGGTGGGAGGCCGCCAATGAAAAACTGTTTTTT	CASSEEGWEAANEKLFF
TRBV3-1	many	TRBJ1-1	NA	TGTGCCAGCAGCCAAGTCTTGCAGTCTGAAGCTTTCTTT	CASSQVLQSEAFF
TRBV2	NA	TRBJ2-5	NA	TGTGCCAGCAGTGACCCGGGACGTCAAGAGACCCAGTACTTC	CASSDPGRQETQYF
TRBV2	NA	TRBJ2-1	NA	TGTGCCAGCAGGCTCCGGGGCCGGATAATCTCCTACAATGAGCAGTTCTTC	CASRLRGRIISYNEQFF
TRBV7-2	NA	TRBJ1-2	TRBD1	TGTGCCAGCAGCCCCCGACAGGGGGCGATGGATGGCTACACCTTC	CASSPRQGAMDGYTF
TRBV20-1	few	TRBJ2-7	TRBD2	TGCAGTGCAGTCTCTGGGACTAGACTGTCTCACGAGCAGTACTTC	CSAVSGTRLSHEQYF
TRBV5-1	many	TRBJ1-4	NA	TGCGCCAGCAGCCCTCGGACAGTTAATGAAAAACTGTTTTTT	CASSPRTVNEKLFF
TRBV4-2	NA	TRBJ2-7	TRBD1	TGTGCCAGCAGCCAAGAGGCACAGGGGGTCTACGAGCAGTACTTC	CASSQEAQGVYEQYF
TRBV7-9	NA	TRBJ2-1	NA	TGTGCCAGCAGCTATCGCCGGGACCATAACAATGAGCAGTTCTTC	CASSYRRDHNNEQFF
TRBV12-3/TRBV12-4	many	TRBJ2-1	NA	TGTGCCAGCAGTTTAGCGGGGGGTCTCAATGAGCAGTTCTTC	CASSLAGGLNEQFF
TRBV5-1	few	TRBJ2-5	NA	TGCGCCAGCAGCATGGACCCTACCCCGGCCCAGTACTTC	CASSMDPTPAQYF
TRBV20-1	NA	TRBJ2-1	TRBD2	TGCAGTGCTTCTACCGGGACTAGACTAGTCAATGAGCAGTTCTTC	CSASTGTRLVNEQFF
TRBV2	many	TRBJ1-1	NA	TGTGCCAGCACGTATGTCTCCGAAGCTTTCTTT	CASTYVSEAFF
TRBV28	NA	TRBJ2-7	NA	TGTGCCAGCAGATCGCGTGGGGGGAGGCTATACGAGCAGTACTTC	CASRSRGGRLYEQYF
TRBV20-1	NA	TRBJ2-1	TRBD1	TGCAGTGCTAGGGGCGACAGGGGGGTTTACAATGAGCAGTTCTTC	CSARGDRGVYNEQFF
TRBV29-1	many	TRBJ2-1	NA	TGCAGCGCCCTAGGGGGGGCGCGGAATGAGCAGTTCTTC	CSALGGARNEQFF
TRBV7-6	NA	TRBJ2-7	TRBD2	TGTGCCAGCAGCTTAGGGGTAGCGGGAGTAGACGAGCAGTACTTC	CASSLGVAGVDEQYF
TRBV4-3	many	TRBJ2-3	NA	TGCGCCAGCAGCCAAGATAGGGAGGGGGCCCTCACAGATACGCAGTATTTT	CASSQDREGALTDTQYF
TRBV19	NA	TRBJ2-1	NA	TGTGCCAGTGATAGCGGGACAGGTTACAATGAGCAGTTCTTC	CASDSGTGYNEQFF
TRBV7-2	few	TRBJ2-2	TRBD1	TGTGCCAGCAGCTTATGGGGACAGACCGGGGAGCTGTTTTTT	CASSLWGQTGELFF
TRBV21-1	NA	TRBJ1-6	NA	TGTGCCAGCAGCAATTTTCCGACAGAACTATTTGCGTCGTGCTATAATTCACCCCTCCACTTT	CASSNFPTELFASCYNSPLHF
TRBV15	NA	TRBJ2-3	NA	TGTGCCACCGCGGAGCTGGTGCCAGATACGCAGTATTTT	CATAELVPDTQYF
TRBV7-9	few	TRBJ2-7	TRBD1	TGTGCCAGCAGCTTAGCGGGACAGGGGACCTCCTACGAGCAGTACTTC	CASSLAGQGTSYEQYF
TRBV20-1	NA	TRBJ2-1	TRBD1	TGCAGTGCTGGAGGACGACAGGGGGCAGTGAATGAGCAGTTCTTC	CSAGGRQGAVNEQFF
TRBV24-1	few	TRBJ2-3	TRBD2	TGTGCCACCAGTGATCCCGGGACTAGCGCAGATACGCAGTATTTT	CATSDPGTSADTQYF
TRBV2	NA	TRBJ1-2	NA	TGTGCCAGCACTTCAATGCAGGGTTCTAACTATGGCTACACCTTC	CASTSMQGSNYGYTF